This TCR beta chain was sequenced for a study of graft-versus-host responses after intestinal transplantation. Study in general: Anti-thymocyte globulin induction was given to all recipients, followed by tacrolimus and steroids for 2 to 3 years.

TCRdb keeps only in-frame clones here, not all; method: immunoSEQ multiplex PCR. The table includes about 89,000 clones, about 92% detected once. This CDR3 contains 13 residues. Germline assignment: CDR1 SGDLS and CDR2 YYNGEE. V shed 2 bases and J shed 3 bases, with 8 bases lying between them. As for this clone: Its antigen is undetermined.

Study-wide results and caveats: The study associated peak circulating GvH clone levels with early post-transplant HvG declines. Allografts of patients with graft-donor T cell macrochimerism showed high graft-versus-host to host-versus-graft clone ratios. GvH clones were found in recipient marrow; some appeared first in ileum or blood.

This TCR came from a human donor who received an intestinal transplant. Source: unstimulated CD8+ T cells sorted from spleen or lymph node cells, taken before intestinal transplant. The chain employs TRBV9 and TRBJ1-1, with D unresolved. Here the CDR3 DNA reads TGTGCCAGCAGCGTTACAGAACACACTGAAGCTTTCTTT. This sequence encodes CASSVTEHTEAFF.